These 19 T cell receptor beta chains were all obtained from the same sample, sequenced in a study of cytomegalovirus exposure and HLA in healthy donors. The PCR ran on 60 Vbeta and 13 Jbeta primers. The method was immunoSEQ multiplex PCR; TCRdb's version includes in-frame clones alone and lacks a portion of them. In total, the table holds over 100,000 clones. Input material: PBMCs. Receptor source: a woman in her thirties or forties in good health and CMV-seropositive.

The chain has TRBV6-6 and TRBJ2-6; 8 bases fit TRBD1. V lost 2 bases and J lost 4; bases outside the gene matches: 4. Germline CDR1 is MNHNY and CDR2 is SVGAGI (reference sequence). The CDR3 covers 16 residues. The CDR3 DNA follows: TGTGCCAGCAGTTACCCGACAGGGGCCGGGGCCAACGTCCTGACTTTC. Its translation is CASSYPTGAGANVLTF.

This chain joins TRBV2 and TRBJ2-7; the D gene is possibly TRBD2 (5 bases). CDR3 length: 17 residues. Trimming pared 4 bases from V and 0 bases from J, leaving 19 bases between. The germline gives CDR1 SNHLY, CDR2 FYNNEI. CDR3 region: CASSAGSSSLSSYEQYF. The CDR3 nucleotides are TGTGCCAGCAGTGCCGGCTCTAGCTCCTTGAGCTCCTACGAGCAGTACTTC.

V and J are TRBV5-1 and TRBJ2-3; D might be TRBD2 (5 bases). V dropped 3 bases and J dropped 6 bases, with 5 bases sitting between them. CDR3 size: 11 residues. The V gene's germline CDR1 is SGHRS and CDR2 YFSETQ. The CDR3 DNA reads TGCGCCAGCAGCTGGGAGGATACGCAGTATTTT. It encodes CASSWEDTQYF.

The V call is TRBV27, the J call TRBJ1-5, with D possibly being TRBD1 (6 bases). The CDR3 spans 15 residues. Germline loops: CDR1 MNHEY, CDR2 SMNVEV (reference sequence). With 11 bases removed from V and 3 bases from J, the gap between germline ends came to 20 bases. The DNA of the CDR3 is TGTGCCTCCAGCCCTCTGGGGGGGCCCAATCAGCCCCAGCATTTT. This sequence encodes CASSPLGGPNQPQHF.

The V gene is TRBV4-3, the J gene TRBJ1-1; 8 nucleotides line up with TRBD1. The V and J ends lost 0 bases and 6 bases, in that order; junction bases with no gene match: 12. The CDR3 sequence is 17 residues long. CDR1 and CDR2 (germline): LGHNA, YSLEER. CDR3: CASSQDPTGGVRAEAFF. DNA of the CDR3: TGCGCCAGCAGCCAAGACCCTACAGGGGGGGTAAGGGCTGAAGCTTTCTTT.

The chain couples TRBV18 to TRBJ1-4; 10 nucleotides match TRBD1. The CDR3 runs 15 residues. V lost 5 bases, J lost 6 bases, and 6 bases stayed unmatched. Per the germline V gene, CDR1 is KGHSH and CDR2 is LQKENI. CDR3 amino acids: CASSSTTGGHEKLFF. In DNA, the CDR3 is TGTGCCAGCTCAAGTACGACAGGGGGCCATGAAAAACTGTTTTTT.

The rearrangement links TRBV7-6 to TRBJ2-1; D might be TRBD2 (5 bases). From germline, CDR1 is SGHVS and CDR2 FNYEAQ. The V end was cut by 1 base, the J end by 4 bases, with 14 bases between. This CDR3 comprises 16 residues. Here the CDR3 reads CASSLVGGRGYNEQFF. CDR3 sequence (DNA): TGTGCCAGCAGCTTAGTAGGTGGGAGAGGTTACAATGAGCAGTTCTTC.

V is TRBV5-1 and J is TRBJ1-1; tentatively, D is TRBD1 (6 bases). Trimming pared 5 bases from V and 2 bases from J, leaving 10 bases between. CDR1 and CDR2 from the germline V gene are SGHRS and YFSETQ. This CDR3 spans 13 amino acids. In nucleotides, the CDR3 is TGCGCCAGCAGATTCAGGGGTAACACTGAAGCTTTCTTT. This gives the protein CASRFRGNTEAFF.

The chain carries TRBV6-5 and TRBJ1-1, with D perhaps matching TRBD1 (5 bases). The CDR3 is 16 residues long. Germline V lookup: CDR1 MNHEY, CDR2 SVGAGI. The V gene lost 2 bases and the J gene lost 6 bases, with 19 bases spanning the gap. The chain's CDR3 is CASSYTGGGKLAEAFF. Written as DNA, the CDR3 is TGTGCCAGCAGTTACACCGGCGGGGGAAAGTTAGCTGAAGCTTTCTTT.

This chain joins TRBV6-6 and TRBJ2-7, with 10 nucleotides matching TRBD2. The CDR3 loop spans 13 amino acids. J was trimmed by 0 bases and V by 8 bases; bases with no gene match: 1. The V gene's germline CDR1 is MNHNY and CDR2 SVGAGI (reference sequence). CDR3 residues: CASGLAVSYEQYF. Written as DNA, the CDR3 is TGTGCCAGCGGACTAGCGGTCTCCTACGAGCAGTACTTC.

The V gene is TRBV19, the J gene TRBJ2-2; D possibly corresponds to TRBD2 (5 bases). CDR3 length equals 16 residues. V was clipped by 7 bases and J by 0 bases, with 15 bases between them. Germline V CDR1 and CDR2: LNHDA, SQIVND (reference sequence). CDR3 loop: CASTPRELANTGELFF. Here the CDR3 DNA reads TGTGCCAGTACCCCGAGGGAACTAGCGAACACCGGGGAGCTGTTTTTT.

The rearrangement links TRBV5-6 to TRBJ1-3; TRBD1 might be the D (5 bases). This CDR3 comprises 14 residues. Germline CDR1 and CDR2: SGHDT and YYEEEE. With 4 bases removed from V and 0 bases from J, the gap between germline ends came to 8 bases. The CDR3 sequence is CASSGDFSGNTIYF. The CDR3, as DNA: TGTGCCAGCAGCGGGGACTTCTCTGGAAACACCATATATTTT.

The rearrangement joins TRBV25-1 to TRBJ2-1; TRBD2 agrees at 8 bases. The germline CDR1 and CDR2 sequences are MGHDK and SYGVNS. Trimming cost V 1 base and J 8 bases; bases outside gene matches: 10. The CDR3 loop spans 16 amino acids. CDR3 sequence reads: CASSELGGRRSDEQFF. The CDR3 bases are TGTGCCAGCAGTGAATTAGGCGGGAGGCGAAGCGATGAGCAGTTCTTC.

The DNA of the CDR3 is TGTGCCAGTAGTATAGTCTCGGCAGGGGGCACAGATACGCAGTATTTT. The encoded protein is CASSIVSAGGTDTQYF. The V call is TRBV19, the J call TRBJ2-3; a weak D match, TRBD1 (6 bases). V was trimmed by 1 base and J by 1 base, leaving 12 bases between them. Germline V gene sequence: CDR1 LNHDA, CDR2 SQIVND (reference sequence). CDR3 length: 16 residues.

CDR3 sequence reads: CAWGRGSQRGEQFF. CDR3 coding DNA: TGTGCCTGGGGTCGGGGGAGCCAACGGGGTGAGCAGTTCTTC. The chain combines TRBV30 with TRBJ2-1, with TRBD2 as a possible D gene (6 bases). The CDR3 has 14 residues. V was pared by 5 bases and J by 9 bases, with 20 bases between. Germline lookup yields CDR1 GTSNPN and CDR2 SVGIG (reference sequence).

V and J are TRBV10-3 and TRBJ1-3, with 8 positions matching TRBD1. V lost 4 bases and J lost 0; bases outside the gene matches: 5. The CDR3 runs to 16 residues. CDR1 and CDR2 from the germline V gene are ENHRY and SYGVKD. CDR3 DNA: TGTGCCATCAGTGCGAATACAGGGGGCTCTGGAAACACCATATATTTT. Translating it yields CAISANTGGSGNTIYF.

V gene TRBV27 combines with J gene TRBJ2-1, with TRBD1 matching 9 bases. The CDR3 has 16 amino acids. Germline values: CDR1 MNHEY, CDR2 SMNVEV (reference sequence). J was trimmed by 8 bases and V by 6 bases; bases with no gene match: 14. CDR3: CASSDLGTGIIDEQFF. The CDR3 DNA reads TGTGCCAGCAGCGACCTAGGGACAGGGATTATCGATGAGCAGTTCTTC.

The chain links TRBV15 to TRBJ2-1, with TRBD2 identical over 10 bases. The length of the CDR3 is 19 residues. Germline lookup yields CDR1 LNHNV and CDR2 YYDKDF (reference sequence). Trimming removed 5 bases from V and 4 bases from J; junction bases left unmatched: 17. Written as DNA, the CDR3 is TGTGCCACCAGCCGTCCACTAGCGGGAAGGGGGAACAAATACAATGAGCAGTTCTTC. Encoded protein: CATSRPLAGRGNKYNEQFF.

V is TRBV6-5 and J is TRBJ1-3; the D is unclear. Trimming stripped 5 bases from V and 1 base from J, with 3 bases between. This CDR3 contains 12 residues. Germline V gene sequence: CDR1 MNHEY, CDR2 SVGAGI. The CDR3 sequence: CASSTSGNTIYF. DNA of the CDR3: TGTGCCAGCAGTACTTCTGGAAACACCATATATTTT.